This T cell receptor beta chain was retrieved from a study of memory CD4+ T cells and cytomegalovirus serostatus. On the study more broadly: Of the healthy Belgian adults, nine or ten were CMV seropositive and more than 20 seronegative.

Single viable CD3+CD4+CD8-CD45RO+ cells were sorted as the memory CD4+ T cells. Germline CDR1 is SSHAT and CDR2 is FNYEAQ (reference sequence). The CDR3 is made up of 17 amino acids. In its sample, this clone was seen a few times. Its target is unknown. Compared with germline, one end of the junction differs, possibly owing to a read error. Using immunoSEQ multiplex PCR, the repertoire was profiled, and TCRdb retains in-frame clones only, with some absent. This table holds about 73,000 clones, around four fifths found once. General observations from the study: CD4+ memory repertoires contained about 40% of the 164 reported CMV TCRbeta sequences. The CMV-associated TCR signature appears largely within the CD4+ memory repertoire.

Sequencing was performed on memory CD4+ T cells from blood. The TCR originated in an adult in good health and CMV-seropositive. V is TRBV7-7 and J is TRBJ2-5; 11 positions agree with TRBD2. The CDR3 protein is CASSRISGGAEQETQYF. CDR3 DNA sequence: TGTGCTAGCAGCCGAATTAGCGGGGGGGCCGAACAAGAGACCCAGTACTTC.